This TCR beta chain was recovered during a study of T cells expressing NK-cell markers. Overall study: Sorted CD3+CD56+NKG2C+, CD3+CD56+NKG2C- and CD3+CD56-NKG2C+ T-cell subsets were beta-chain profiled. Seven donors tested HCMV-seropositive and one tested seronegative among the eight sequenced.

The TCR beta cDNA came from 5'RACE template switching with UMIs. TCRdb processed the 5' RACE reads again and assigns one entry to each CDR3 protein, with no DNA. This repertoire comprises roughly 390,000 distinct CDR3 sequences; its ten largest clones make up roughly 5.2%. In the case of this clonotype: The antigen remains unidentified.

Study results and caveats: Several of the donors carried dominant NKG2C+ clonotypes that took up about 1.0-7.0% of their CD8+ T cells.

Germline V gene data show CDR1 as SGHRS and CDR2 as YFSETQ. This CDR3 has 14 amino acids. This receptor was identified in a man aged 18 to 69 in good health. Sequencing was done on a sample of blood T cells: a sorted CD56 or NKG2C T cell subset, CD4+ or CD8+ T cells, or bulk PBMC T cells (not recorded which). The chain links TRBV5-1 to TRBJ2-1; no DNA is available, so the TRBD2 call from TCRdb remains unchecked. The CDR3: CASSQRTRYNEQFF.